This T cell receptor beta chain was sequenced for a study of patients and donors after allogeneic stem cell transplantation. Trimming took 5 bases from V and 7 from J, leaving 15 bases between them. This CDR3 is built from 14 residues. MiXCR, run by TCRdb on the RT-PCR reads, gives a single entry per CDR3 protein. Here the sample spans over 65,000 distinct CDR3 sequences, around 27% being singletons. The sequence derives from a human donor who was either an allogeneic HSCT recipient or a stem cell or donor lymphocyte infusion donor (not recorded which). It is not recorded whose cells these are; they may come from a transplant donor. Sequencing was done on a sample of blood, either unsorted or a sorted T cell fraction (not recorded which). The chain has TRBV12-3 or TRBV12-4 and TRBJ2-1; perhaps TRBD1 as D (6 bases). CDR3 residues: CASSTPGQKNEQFF. The CDR3 DNA sequence: TGTGCCAGCAGTACCCCGGGACAAAAGAATGAGCAGTTCTTC.